This T cell receptor beta chain was sequenced for a study of response to subunit inactivated influenza vaccine. Trimming shortened V by 2 bases and J by 5 bases, and 9 bases separated the two germline ends. Germline V gene lookup returns CDR1 SGHVS and CDR2 FNYEAQ. The CDR3 sequence is 13 residues long. TCRdb used MiXCR to reprocess the RT-PCR reads, holding one entry per CDR3 protein. The table has about 540,000 distinct CDR3 sequences, approximately 22% seen once. This clonotype was detected a few times. The same sample was also used in a study of T cells expressing NK-cell markers. That study adds: With UMIs, 5'RACE template switching was used to make TCR beta cDNA. The TCR beta repertoires were obtained from sorted CD3+CD56+NKG2C+, CD3+CD56+NKG2C- and CD3+CD56-NKG2C+ T cells. In the group of eight sequenced donors, seven were HCMV-seropositive and one was seronegative. Four donors likewise had their CD3+CD56-NKG2C+ fraction led by these clonotypes. Whether expanded NKG2C-expressing T cell clones recognize HCMV is unknown.

The chain links TRBV7-6 to TRBJ1-1; no clear D gene. The receptor was derived from a middle-aged man who received an inactivated influenza vaccine. Sample: CD4+ T cells sorted from PBMCs, taken 11 to 12 days after vaccination. The CDR3 is CASSLTFGTEAFF. Here the CDR3 DNA reads TGTGCCAGCAGCTTAACCTTCGGTACTGAAGCTTTCTTT.